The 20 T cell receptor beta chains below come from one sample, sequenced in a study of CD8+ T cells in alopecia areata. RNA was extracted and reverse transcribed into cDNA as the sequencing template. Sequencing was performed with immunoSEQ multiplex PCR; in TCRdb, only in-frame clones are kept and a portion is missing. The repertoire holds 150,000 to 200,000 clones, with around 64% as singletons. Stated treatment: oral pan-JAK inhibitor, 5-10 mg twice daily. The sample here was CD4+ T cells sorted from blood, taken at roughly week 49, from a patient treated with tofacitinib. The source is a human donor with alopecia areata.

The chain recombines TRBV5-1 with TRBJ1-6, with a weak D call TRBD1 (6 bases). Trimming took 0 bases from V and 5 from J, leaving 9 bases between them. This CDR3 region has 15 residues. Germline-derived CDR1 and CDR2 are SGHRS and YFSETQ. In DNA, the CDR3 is TGCGCCAGCAGCTTGGCTACAGGGAATAATTCACCCCTCCACTTT. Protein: CASSLATGNNSPLHF.

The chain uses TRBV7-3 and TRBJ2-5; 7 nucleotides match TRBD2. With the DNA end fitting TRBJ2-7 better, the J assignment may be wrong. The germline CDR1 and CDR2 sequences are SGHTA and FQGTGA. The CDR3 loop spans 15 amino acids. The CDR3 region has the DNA TGTGCCAGCAGCCCCCTTCCCGGGACTATCAACGAGCAGTACTTC. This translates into CASSPLPGTINEQYF.

The CDR3 loop is CAWSGTPASYGYTF. CDR3 in DNA: TGTGCCTGGAGTGGGACCCCAGCGAGCTATGGCTACACCTTC. J is TRBJ1-2 and V is TRBV30; D is uncertain. Trimming removed 1 base at V and 4 bases at J, with 13 bases between. CDR3 size: 14 residues. CDR1 GTSNPN and CDR2 SVGIG come from the germline V gene (reference sequence). The entire variable domain, with the rest obtained from reference TRBV30 and TRBJ1-2, is as follows: SQTIHQWPATLVQPVGSPLSLECTVEGTSNPNLYWYRQAAGRGLQLLFYSVGIGQISSEVPQNLSASRPQDRQFILSSKKLLLSDSGFYLCAWSGTPASYGYTFGSGTRLTVV.

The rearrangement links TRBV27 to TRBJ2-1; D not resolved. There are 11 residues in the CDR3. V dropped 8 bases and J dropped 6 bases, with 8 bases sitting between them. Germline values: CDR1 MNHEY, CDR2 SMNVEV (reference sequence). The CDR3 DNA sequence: TGTGCCAGCCTCATTCGCAATGAGCAGTTCTTC. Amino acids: CASLIRNEQFF.

The CDR3 spells CSVGGASLGTEAFF. Here the CDR3 DNA reads TGCAGCGTTGGCGGCGCTTCCCTCGGGACTGAAGCTTTCTTT. The J gene is TRBJ1-1, the V gene TRBV29-1, with no clear D. CDR3 length equals 14 residues. Trimming took off 4 bases at V and 5 bases at J, with 17 bases between the two ends. The germline V gene encodes CDR1 SQVTM and CDR2 ANQGSEA.

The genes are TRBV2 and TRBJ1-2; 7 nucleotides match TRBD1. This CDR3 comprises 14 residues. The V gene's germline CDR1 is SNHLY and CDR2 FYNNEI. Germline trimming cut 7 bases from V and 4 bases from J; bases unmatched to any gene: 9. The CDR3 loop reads CASKGAGVAYGYTF. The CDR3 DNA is TGTGCCAGCAAGGGGGCAGGGGTGGCCTATGGCTACACCTTC.

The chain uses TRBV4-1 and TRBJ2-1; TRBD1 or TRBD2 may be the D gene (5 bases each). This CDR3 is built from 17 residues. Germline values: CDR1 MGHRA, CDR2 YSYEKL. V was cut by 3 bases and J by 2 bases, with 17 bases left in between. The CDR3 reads CASSQPNWGIAYNEQFF. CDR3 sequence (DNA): TGCGCCAGCAGCCAGCCCAATTGGGGGATAGCCTACAATGAGCAGTTCTTC.

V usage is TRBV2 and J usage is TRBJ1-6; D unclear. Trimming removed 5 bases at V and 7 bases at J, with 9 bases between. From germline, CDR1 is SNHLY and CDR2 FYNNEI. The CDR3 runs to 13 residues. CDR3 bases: TGTGCCAGCAGTAAAGGTCGAAATTCACCCCTCCACTTT. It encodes CASSKGRNSPLHF. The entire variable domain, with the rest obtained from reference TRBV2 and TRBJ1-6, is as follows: EPEVTQTPSHQVTQMGQEVILRCVPISNHLYFYWYRQILGQKVEFLVSFYNNEISEKSEIFDDQFSVERPDGSNFTLKIRSTKLEDSAMYFCASSKGRNSPLHFGNGTRLTVT.

The CDR3 DNA reads as TGCGCCAGCAGCTACCGGACTGAGAACACTGAAGCTTTCTTT. It is translated as CASSYRTENTEAFF. The chain recombines TRBV5-1 with TRBJ1-1; no reliable D call. Germline CDR1 SGHRS, CDR2 YFSETQ. The length of the CDR3 is 14 residues. Trimming removed 3 bases from V and 1 base from J, with 10 bases in between.

CDR3 DNA: TGCGCCAGCAGCTTGGAATCCGGGGAGCTGTTTTTT. Translating it yields CASSLESGELFF. The gene calls are TRBV5-1 and TRBJ2-2; no clear D gene. CDR1 is SGHRS, CDR2 YFSETQ, per germline. CDR3 size: 12 residues. The V and J ends lost 0 bases and 6 bases respectively, with 3 bases between them.

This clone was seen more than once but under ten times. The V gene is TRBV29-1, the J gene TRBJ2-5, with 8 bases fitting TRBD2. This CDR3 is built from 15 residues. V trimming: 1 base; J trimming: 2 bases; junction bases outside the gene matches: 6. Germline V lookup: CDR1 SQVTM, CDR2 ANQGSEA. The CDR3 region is CSVEVGRARQETQYF. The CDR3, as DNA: TGCAGCGTTGAAGTCGGGAGGGCGCGGCAAGAGACCCAGTACTTC.

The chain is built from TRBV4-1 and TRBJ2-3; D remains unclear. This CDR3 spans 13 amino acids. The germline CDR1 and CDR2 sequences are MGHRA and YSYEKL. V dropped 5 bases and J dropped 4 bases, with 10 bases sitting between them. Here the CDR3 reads CASSLVRADTQYF. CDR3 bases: TGCGCCAGCAGCTTGGTAAGGGCAGATACGCAGTATTTT.

The CDR3 bases are TGTGCCAGCAGTAGCCGGGACAGGTTGTACTTC. Residues: CASSSRDRLYF. The V and J genes are TRBV2 and TRBJ2-7; TRBD1 matches at 8 bases. This CDR3 comprises 11 residues. Germline CDR1 SNHLY, CDR2 FYNNEI. V lost 5 bases, J lost 12 bases, and 6 bases stayed unmatched.

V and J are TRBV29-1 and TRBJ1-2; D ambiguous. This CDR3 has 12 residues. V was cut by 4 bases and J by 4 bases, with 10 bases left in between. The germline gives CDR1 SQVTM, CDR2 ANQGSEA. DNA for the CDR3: TGCAGCGTTGGTAGCGGCGTCTATGGCTACACCTTC. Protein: CSVGSGVYGYTF.

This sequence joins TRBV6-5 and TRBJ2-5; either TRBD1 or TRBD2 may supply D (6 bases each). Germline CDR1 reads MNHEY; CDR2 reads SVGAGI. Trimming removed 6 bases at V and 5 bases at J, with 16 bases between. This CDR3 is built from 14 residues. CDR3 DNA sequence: TGTGCCAGCAGGCCTGGTTGGAGGGGGGAGACCCAGTACTTC. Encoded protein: CASRPGWRGETQYF.

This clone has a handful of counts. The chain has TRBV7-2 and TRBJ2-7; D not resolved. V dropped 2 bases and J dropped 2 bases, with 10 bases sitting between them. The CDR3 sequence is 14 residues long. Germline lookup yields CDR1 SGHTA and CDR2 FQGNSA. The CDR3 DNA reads TGTGCCAGCAGCTTACTAGGGTCCGCCTACGAGCAGTACTTC. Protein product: CASSLLGSAYEQYF.

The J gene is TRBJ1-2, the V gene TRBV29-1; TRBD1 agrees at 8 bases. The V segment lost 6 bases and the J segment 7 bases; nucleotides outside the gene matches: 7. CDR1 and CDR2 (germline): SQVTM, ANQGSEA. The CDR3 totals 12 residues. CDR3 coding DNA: TGCAGCGTGCATCAGGGGGCAGGTGGCTACACCTTC. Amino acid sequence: CSVHQGAGGYTF.

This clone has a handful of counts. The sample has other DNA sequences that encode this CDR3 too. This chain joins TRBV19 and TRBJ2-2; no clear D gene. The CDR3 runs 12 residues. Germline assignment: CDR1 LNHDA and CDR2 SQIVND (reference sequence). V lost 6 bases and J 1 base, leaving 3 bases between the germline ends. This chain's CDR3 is CASSQNTGELFF. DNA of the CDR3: TGTGCCAGTAGCCAGAACACCGGGGAGCTGTTTTTT.

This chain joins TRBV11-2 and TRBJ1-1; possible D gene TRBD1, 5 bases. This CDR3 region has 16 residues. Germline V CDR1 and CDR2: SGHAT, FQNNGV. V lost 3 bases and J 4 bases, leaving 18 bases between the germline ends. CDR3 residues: CASSFASGLRGTEAFF. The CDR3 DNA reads TGTGCCAGCAGCTTTGCGTCAGGGCTACGGGGCACTGAAGCTTTCTTT.

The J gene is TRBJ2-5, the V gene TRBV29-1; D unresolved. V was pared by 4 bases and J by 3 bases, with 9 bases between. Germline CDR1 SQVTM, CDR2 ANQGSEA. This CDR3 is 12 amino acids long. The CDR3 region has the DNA TGCAGCGTTGCGCAGGTGAAAGAGACCCAGTACTTC. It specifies CSVAQVKETQYF.